This is a list of T cell receptor beta chains from one sample in a study of T-cell memory formation after mild COVID-19. MiXCR was run by TCRdb on the 5' RACE reads, yielding one entry per CDR3 protein. The sample shows 30,000 or so distinct CDR3 sequences, under 25% of them seen only once. Sequenced sample: PBMCs or a T cell subset sorted from them (not recorded which). These receptors all stem from an adult who had mild COVID-19 (a few samples of this study predate the infection). Cell type and time point are not known. Each CDR3 is given with its conserved first and last residue. D genes are given only for firm matches.

D	V	J	CDR3
NA	TRBV7-9	TRBJ2-5	CASSLPPSTGLKETQYF
TRBD1	TRBV7-2	TRBJ2-5	CASSLGTGRKTQYF
NA	TRBV4-1	TRBJ2-7	CASSQDLRNYEQYF
TRBD1	TRBV27	TRBJ1-6	CASSLRTGGSPLHF
NA	TRBV24-1	TRBJ2-7	CATSDPTSAIYEQYF
NA	TRBV7-9	TRBJ1-1	CASRVGMNTEAFF
TRBD1	TRBV7-9	TRBJ2-2	CASSPGTASLGAGELFF
NA	TRBV4-3	TRBJ2-3	CASSQGGRTDTQYF
NA	TRBV5-1	TRBJ2-1	CASSSQQEQFF
TRBD2	TRBV7-9	TRBJ2-2	CASSLPIRTSGRSGELFF
NA	TRBV12-3/TRBV12-4	TRBJ2-7	CASSLSSDEQYF
NA	TRBV28	TRBJ1-2	CASSSRGFGHGYTF
TRBD1	TRBV4-1	TRBJ2-7	CASSQDSDRGSPLRYF
TRBD1	TRBV18	TRBJ1-2	CASSPVKGAGYGYTF
NA	TRBV4-2	TRBJ1-1	CASSQESARLNTEAFF
NA	TRBV20-1	TRBJ1-5	CSAVGDGNQPQHF
TRBD2	TRBV12-3/TRBV12-4	TRBJ2-3	CASSLFSAGDTDTQYF